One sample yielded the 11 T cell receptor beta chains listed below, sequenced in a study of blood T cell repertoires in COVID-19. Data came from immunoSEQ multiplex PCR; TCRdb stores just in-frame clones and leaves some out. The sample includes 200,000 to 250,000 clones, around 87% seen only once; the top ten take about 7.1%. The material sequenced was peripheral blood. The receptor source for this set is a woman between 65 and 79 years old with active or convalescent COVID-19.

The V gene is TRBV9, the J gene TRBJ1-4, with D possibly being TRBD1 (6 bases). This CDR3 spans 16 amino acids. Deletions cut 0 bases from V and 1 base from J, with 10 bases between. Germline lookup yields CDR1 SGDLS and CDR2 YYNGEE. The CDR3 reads CASSVGRGGTNEKLFF. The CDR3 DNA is TGTGCCAGCAGCGTAGGCAGGGGCGGAACTAATGAAAAACTGTTTTTT.

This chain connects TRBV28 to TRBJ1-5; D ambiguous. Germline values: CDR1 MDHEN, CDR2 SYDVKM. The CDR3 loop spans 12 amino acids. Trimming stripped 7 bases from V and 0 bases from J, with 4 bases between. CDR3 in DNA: TGTGCCAGCACCCATAGCAATCAGCCCCAGCATTTT. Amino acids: CASTHSNQPQHF.

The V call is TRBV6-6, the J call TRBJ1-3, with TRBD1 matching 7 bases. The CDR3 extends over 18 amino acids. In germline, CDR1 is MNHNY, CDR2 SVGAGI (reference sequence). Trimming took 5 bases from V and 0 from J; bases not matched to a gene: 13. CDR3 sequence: CASSQQGNLKSSGNTIYF. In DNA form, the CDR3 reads TGTGCCAGCAGTCAACAGGGGAACCTTAAGAGCTCTGGAAACACCATATATTTT.

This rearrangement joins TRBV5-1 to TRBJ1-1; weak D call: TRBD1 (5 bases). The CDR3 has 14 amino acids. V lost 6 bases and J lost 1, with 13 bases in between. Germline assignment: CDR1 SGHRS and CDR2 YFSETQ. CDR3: CASTSLQGNTEAFF. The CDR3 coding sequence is TGCGCCAGCACCTCCCTCCAGGGGAACACTGAAGCTTTCTTT.

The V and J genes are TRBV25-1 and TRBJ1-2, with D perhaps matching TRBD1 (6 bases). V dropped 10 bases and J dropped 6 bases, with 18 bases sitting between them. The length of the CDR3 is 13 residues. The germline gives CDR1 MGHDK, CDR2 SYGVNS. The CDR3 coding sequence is TGTGCCACCGGGTTAGCTGGGGGCCATGGCTACACCTTC. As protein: CATGLAGGHGYTF.

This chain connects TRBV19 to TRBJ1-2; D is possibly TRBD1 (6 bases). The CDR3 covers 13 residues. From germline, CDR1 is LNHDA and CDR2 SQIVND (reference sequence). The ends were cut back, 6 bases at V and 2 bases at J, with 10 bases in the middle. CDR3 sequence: CASSGQTNYGYTF. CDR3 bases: TGTGCCAGTAGCGGACAGACCAACTATGGCTACACCTTC.

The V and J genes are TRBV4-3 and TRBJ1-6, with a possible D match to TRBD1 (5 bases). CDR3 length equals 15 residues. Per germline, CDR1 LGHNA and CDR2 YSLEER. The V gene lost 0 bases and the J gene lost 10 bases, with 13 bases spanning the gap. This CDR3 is CASSQELQGGSPLHF. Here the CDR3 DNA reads TGCGCCAGCAGCCAAGAGCTGCAGGGAGGATCACCCCTCCACTTT.

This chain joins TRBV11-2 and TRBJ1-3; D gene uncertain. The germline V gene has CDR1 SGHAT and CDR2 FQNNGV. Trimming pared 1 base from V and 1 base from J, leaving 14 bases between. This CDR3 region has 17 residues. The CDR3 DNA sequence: TGTGCCAGCAGCTTAGTAGTTACCCGGGGTTCTGGAAACACCATATATTTT. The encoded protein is CASSLVVTRGSGNTIYF.

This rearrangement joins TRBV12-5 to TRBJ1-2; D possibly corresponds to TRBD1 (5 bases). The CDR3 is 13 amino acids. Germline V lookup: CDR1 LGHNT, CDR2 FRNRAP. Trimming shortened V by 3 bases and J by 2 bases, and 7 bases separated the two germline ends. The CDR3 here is CASGFGGNYGYTF. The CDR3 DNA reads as TGTGCTAGTGGTTTCGGGGGGAACTATGGCTACACCTTC.

In DNA form, the CDR3 reads TGTGCCAGCAACGGGGACGGACAGGTCGGCGAGCAGTACTTC. It specifies CASNGDGQVGEQYF. The rearrangement uses TRBV2 and TRBJ2-7; 7 bases align to TRBD1. The V segment lost 7 bases and the J segment 6 bases; nucleotides outside the gene matches: 12. Germline V gene data show CDR1 as SNHLY and CDR2 as FYNNEI. The length of the CDR3 is 14 residues.

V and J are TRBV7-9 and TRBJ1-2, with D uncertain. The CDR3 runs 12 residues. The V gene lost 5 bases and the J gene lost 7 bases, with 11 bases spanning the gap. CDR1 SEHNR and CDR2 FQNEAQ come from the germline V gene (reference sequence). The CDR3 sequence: CASSPLGVGYTF. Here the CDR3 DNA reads TGTGCCAGCAGCCCTCTAGGAGTTGGCTACACCTTC.